This passage covers 15 T cell receptor beta chains from one sample sequenced in a study of shared clonotypes between healthy human individuals. Only in-frame clones appear in the TCRdb table, and some are missing; sequencing was by immunoSEQ multiplex PCR. The sample has about 2.4 million clones, just over 90% seen once. The sample consisted of naive CD4+ T cells sorted from blood. Indicated subset: CD45RA+ positively selected. Receptors originate from a man between 18 and 35 years old in good health.

A single count supports this clone. The chain is built from TRBV7-9 and TRBJ1-1, with TRBD1 as a possible D gene (6 bases). The CDR3 runs to 14 residues. Trimming took off 0 bases at V and 3 bases at J, with 8 bases between the two ends. Per germline, CDR1 SEHNR and CDR2 FQNEAQ (reference sequence). The CDR3 reads CASSLAGQHTEAFF. The CDR3 DNA follows: TGTGCCAGCAGCTTAGCAGGACAGCACACTGAAGCTTTCTTT.

The rearrangement uses TRBV28 and TRBJ1-1; 8 nucleotides match TRBD1. The CDR3 runs to 14 residues. V lost 5 bases to trimming and J lost 5 bases; unmatched junction nucleotides: 7. Germline values: CDR1 MDHEN, CDR2 SYDVKM. CDR3 sequence reads: CASSPGGALTEAFF. CDR3 in DNA: TGTGCCAGCAGTCCAGGGGGCGCGTTGACTGAAGCTTTCTTT. The full variable domain, rest sourced from reference TRBV28 and TRBJ1-1, is DVKVTQSSRYLVKRTGEKVFLECVQDMDHENMFWYRQDPGLGLRLIYFSYDVKMKEKGDIPEGYSVSREKKERFSLILESASTNQTSMYLCASSPGGALTEAFFGQGTRLTVV.

J is TRBJ2-6 and V is TRBV7-2; D call uncertain. Trimming stripped 5 bases from V and 3 bases from J, with 8 bases between. The CDR3 is 14 amino acids. The germline V gene encodes CDR1 SGHTA and CDR2 FQGNSA. This CDR3 is CASSPPLGANVLTF. CDR3 sequence (DNA): TGTGCCAGCAGCCCCCCCCTTGGGGCCAACGTCCTGACTTTC.

The rearrangement uses TRBV10-2 and TRBJ2-3; 8 bases line up with TRBD2. There are 16 residues in the CDR3. Germline values: CDR1 WSHSY, CDR2 SAAADI. V lost 3 bases, J lost 2 bases, and 7 bases stayed unmatched. CDR3 residues: CASSDYGGASTDTQYF. CDR3 DNA: TGCGCCAGCAGTGACTACGGGGGGGCCTCCACAGATACGCAGTATTTT.

The chain is built from TRBV7-8 and TRBJ1-1; D not resolved. Per the germline V gene, CDR1 is SGHVS and CDR2 is FQNEAQ. Deletions cut 4 bases from V and 1 base from J, with 7 bases between. The CDR3 loop spans 13 amino acids. The CDR3 region has the DNA TGTGCCAGCAGCTCCCTCCGGAACACTGAAGCTTTCTTT. It translates to CASSSLRNTEAFF.

The V and J genes are TRBV6-6 and TRBJ2-7; TRBD1 is a possible D gene (5 bases). Germline V gene data show CDR1 as MNHNY and CDR2 as SVGAGI (reference sequence). Trimming took 6 bases from V and 4 from J, leaving 16 bases between them. The CDR3 runs 14 residues. CDR3 loop: CASSENPQVYEQYF. CDR3 DNA: TGTGCCAGCAGCGAAAACCCACAGGTGTACGAGCAGTACTTC.

The CDR3 coding sequence is TGTGCCAGCAGCGTAGCTACCCAGGGGAAGTACAATGAGCAGTTCTTC. Protein: CASSVATQGKYNEQFF. The rearrangement uses TRBV9 and TRBJ2-1, with a possible D match to TRBD1 (6 bases). There are 16 residues in the CDR3. Germline V CDR1 and CDR2: SGDLS, YYNGEE. Trimming removed 0 bases at V and 4 bases at J, with 14 bases between.

The rearrangement uses TRBV7-3 and TRBJ1-1, with a possible D match to TRBD1 (6 bases). V lost 5 bases to trimming and J lost 5 bases, with 18 bases between them. Germline V gene sequence: CDR1 SGHTA, CDR2 FQGTGA. CDR3 size: 15 residues. The chain's CDR3 is CASSPGHSVWTEAFF. CDR3 nucleotide sequence: TGTGCCAGCAGCCCGGGACATTCGGTGTGGACTGAAGCTTTCTTT.

The V and J genes are TRBV19 and TRBJ2-1; TRBD2 matches at 12 bases. V lost 7 bases, J lost 1 base, and 11 bases stayed unmatched. Germline assignment: CDR1 LNHDA and CDR2 SQIVND (reference sequence). The CDR3 runs to 18 residues. The CDR3 DNA reads TGTGCCAGTAATCTCGGGCTAGCGGGAGGGCGGTCCTACAATGAGCAGTTCTTC. Encoded protein: CASNLGLAGGRSYNEQFF. Full variable domain (remainder filled in from reference TRBV19 and TRBJ2-1): DGGITQSPKYLFRKEGQNVTLSCEQNLNHDAMYWYRQDPGQGLRLIYYSQIVNDFQKGDIAEGYSVSREKKESFPLTVTSAQKNPTAFYLCASNLGLAGGRSYNEQFFGPGTRLTVL.

This chain uses TRBV6-1 with TRBJ1-2, with D possibly matching TRBD1 (5 bases). This CDR3 spans 12 amino acids. Deletions cut 4 bases from V and 7 bases from J, with 10 bases between. The germline CDR1 and CDR2 sequences are MNHNS and SASEGT. The CDR3 region has the DNA TGTGCCAGCAGTGCGGGGGACTCTGGCTACACCTTC. This translates into CASSAGDSGYTF.

Comments on this clone: Other DNA sequences in the sample encode the same CDR3. The chain links TRBV5-1 to TRBJ2-5, with TRBD1 identical over 9 bases. Losses at the gene ends were 0 bases for V and 2 bases for J; bases not matched to a gene: 5. CDR3 length: 16 amino acids. CDR1 is SGHRS and CDR2 is YFSETQ in the germline V gene. The CDR3 region has the DNA TGCGCCAGCAGCTTGGCGGGACAGGGAGGGCAAGAGACCCAGTACTTC. Residues: CASSLAGQGGQETQYF.

The V and J genes are TRBV4-1 and TRBJ2-5; perhaps TRBD2 as D (5 bases). The ends were cut back, 4 bases at V and 1 base at J, with 13 bases in the middle. The CDR3 sequence is 15 residues long. Germline CDR1 MGHRA, CDR2 YSYEKL. The CDR3 nucleotides are TGCGCCAGCAGCCCTCATGCGGGCCCCCAAGAGACCCAGTACTTC. Protein: CASSPHAGPQETQYF.

V gene TRBV28 combines with J gene TRBJ2-7; D remains unclear. The V gene's germline CDR1 is MDHEN and CDR2 SYDVKM. CDR3 length equals 11 residues. Trimming took 5 bases from V and 6 from J, leaving 8 bases between them. This chain's CDR3 is CASSPWGEQYF. The CDR3 nucleotides read TGTGCCAGCAGTCCTTGGGGCGAGCAGTACTTC.

This chain links TRBV19 with TRBJ1-4, with TRBD1 matching over 9 bases. In germline, CDR1 is LNHDA, CDR2 SQIVND (reference sequence). V was pared by 5 bases and J by 8 bases, with 6 bases of the junction left unmatched. This CDR3 has 14 residues. CDR3: CASSPGQGWEKLFF. CDR3 coding DNA: TGTGCCAGTAGTCCGGGACAGGGTTGGGAAAAACTGTTTTTT.

The gene calls are TRBV30 and TRBJ1-6; D may be TRBD1 (6 bases). The CDR3 consists of 17 residues. V lost 3 bases, J lost 0 bases, and 15 bases lay in between. Germline V gives CDR1 GTSNPN, CDR2 SVGIG (reference sequence). CDR3 sequence reads: CAWSMTGVSSYNSPLHF. The CDR3 DNA reads as TGTGCCTGGAGCATGACAGGAGTCAGCTCCTATAATTCACCCCTCCACTTT.